This is a list of T cell receptor beta chains from one sample in a study of T-cell reconstitution after alpha-beta-depleted transplantation in children. TCRdb re-analysed the PCR reads in MiXCR, keeping a single row per CDR3 protein. The table has around 380,000 distinct CDR3 sequences, roughly a tenth seen once. The source material was PBMCs from the stem cell graft donor, sampled from the stem cell graft. Receptors were obtained from a human donor who donated a stem cell graft to a child with acute myeloid leukemia. Each CDR3 is given with its conserved first and last residue. D genes are given only for firm matches. Clone size, where shown, is once, few, many, or a class for clones that have expanded.

size	D	V	J	CDR3
few	TRBD1	TRBV12-3/TRBV12-4	TRBJ1-1	CASSPNRGIHTEAFF
NA	TRBD1	TRBV28	TRBJ1-1	CASSPGGAPTEAFF
many	NA	TRBV9	TRBJ1-1	CASSVDNTEAFF
many	TRBD1	TRBV12-3/TRBV12-4	TRBJ1-1	CASREDRGNTEAFF
NA	TRBD1	TRBV12-3/TRBV12-4	TRBJ1-3	CASRPDRGSGNTIYF
NA	NA	TRBV29-1	TRBJ1-3	CSVVGAGNTIYF
NA	NA	TRBV29-1	TRBJ2-3	CSVYTSKGWHTHYF
many	TRBD2	TRBV29-1	TRBJ2-1	CSVGRLAGDNEQFF
few	TRBD1	TRBV15	TRBJ1-1	CATSVGTGTTEAFF
many	NA	TRBV5-1	TRBJ1-6	CASSSDNSPLHF
few	TRBD1	TRBV5-1	TRBJ2-5	CASSPPAQGAFGETQYF
few	NA	TRBV5-1	TRBJ1-2	CASRVGLTANYGYTF
few	NA	TRBV12-3/TRBV12-4	TRBJ1-1	CASSWANTEAFF
NA	NA	TRBV12-3/TRBV12-4	TRBJ1-2	CAINPGGGNYGYTF
few	NA	TRBV5-5	TRBJ1-2	CASSPRVSAGYGYTF
many	NA	TRBV10-3	TRBJ1-4	CAIKGGSNEKLFF
NA	TRBD1	TRBV5-1	TRBJ2-3	CASSTLTGFVADTQYF
NA	TRBD2	TRBV7-3	TRBJ2-1	CASSLSGASGRANEQFF
NA	NA	TRBV4-2	TRBJ2-5	CASSPQQGQETQYF
NA	NA	TRBV6-1	TRBJ1-3	CASSRDTGTGNTIYF
NA	NA	TRBV5-1	TRBJ2-1	CASSLGREPYNEQFF
NA	NA	TRBV18	TRBJ1-1	CASSPPGPSKTEAFF
many	NA	TRBV12-3/TRBV12-4	TRBJ2-2	CASSTRPNTGELFF
NA	NA	TRBV20-1	TRBJ2-5	CSASGRGQQETQYF
few	TRBD2	TRBV29-1	TRBJ2-1	CSGGLPIHEQFF
NA	NA	TRBV7-2	TRBJ2-3	CASSAGDTQYF
many	TRBD1	TRBV4-2	TRBJ1-1	CASSPQGANTEAFF
few	TRBD2	TRBV6-2/TRBV6-3	TRBJ2-5	CASSYPGLAEETQYF
NA	TRBD1	TRBV2	TRBJ1-2	CATGQATYGYTF
few	NA	TRBV29-1	TRBJ2-1	CSVEYGTNEQFF
few	NA	TRBV7-8	TRBJ2-1	CASSCPPWRSSYNEQFF
few	TRBD2	TRBV5-6	TRBJ2-1	CASSPGTSKHEQFF
NA	NA	TRBV7-2	TRBJ1-5	CASSLTEAQPQHF
few	NA	TRBV7-9	TRBJ2-2	CASSLSPENTGELFF
NA	TRBD2	TRBV20-1	TRBJ2-7	CSASGTSGRTWEQYF
NA	NA	TRBV20-1	TRBJ2-5	CSARVLQQGTIQETQYF
NA	NA	TRBV29-1	TRBJ2-3	CSVARTGSKDTQYF
NA	NA	TRBV7-2	TRBJ2-1	CASSLVFTIDEQFF
once	TRBD1	TRBV12-3/TRBV12-4	TRBJ2-1	CARSRNRGHYNEQFF
few	TRBD2	TRBV12-3/TRBV12-4	TRBJ2-3	CASRGGLTDTQYF
NA	NA	TRBV3-1	TRBJ2-3	CASSGGPSTDTQYF
NA	TRBD2	TRBV29-1	TRBJ2-7	CSVDSGLAGEQYF
few	NA	TRBV20-1	TRBJ1-1	CSARVVGRSLVNTEAFF
NA	TRBD1	TRBV20-1	TRBJ2-1	CSAKRTGPINNEQFF
NA	TRBD2	TRBV12-3/TRBV12-4	TRBJ2-2	CASSPFSGGGTGELFF